The 29 T cell receptor beta chains in this list originate from one sample, sequenced in a study of identical twins. One entry per CDR3 protein results from TCRdb running MiXCR on the 5' RACE reads. Of fewer than 450,000 distinct CDR3 sequences listed, roughly 9% are singletons. Sequencing was carried out using naive T cells sorted from blood. The origin of the receptors is a woman between 45 and 60 years old in good health.

This clonotype has more than one count but fewer than ten. V is TRBV29-1 and J is TRBJ2-1; D gene unclear. This CDR3 region has 13 residues. CDR1 and CDR2 (germline): SQVTM, ANQGSEA. Trimming shortened V by 7 bases and J by 2 bases, and 12 bases separated the two germline ends. CDR3 loop: CSAVTRTYNEQFF. The DNA for the CDR3 is TGCAGCGCGGTGACAAGAACCTACAATGAGCAGTTCTTC.

Ten or more counts support this clonotype. This CDR3 is CASSFGEGTQYF. CDR3 nucleotides: TGTGCCAGCAGTTTCGGCGAAGGGACCCAGTACTTC. The chain links TRBV12-3 or TRBV12-4 to TRBJ2-5, with D uncertain. The CDR3 covers 12 residues. V lost 3 bases to trimming and J lost 7 bases, with 9 bases between them.

The chain has TRBV5-1 and TRBJ2-1, with TRBD2 identical over 9 bases. Germline V gene lookup returns CDR1 SGHRS and CDR2 YFSETQ. J was trimmed by 4 bases and V by 4 bases; bases with no gene match: 27. The CDR3 has 22 residues. DNA of the CDR3: TGCGCCAGCAGCCAAGTGGTTTTTAGCGCTGGACCAAGCGGGAGGAGGTACAATGAGCAGTTCTTC. It translates to CASSQVVFSAGPSGRRYNEQFF.

The chain is built from TRBV19 and TRBJ2-3; D unresolved. The CDR3 is made up of 13 amino acids. Deletions cut 3 bases from V and 8 bases from J, with 12 bases between. Looked up from germline, CDR1 is LNHDA and CDR2 is SQIVND (reference sequence). The CDR3 DNA is TGTGCCAGTAGTATGAAACCCTCCCCTACGCAGTATTTT. Its protein product is CASSMKPSPTQYF.

This clonotype has more than one count but fewer than ten. The chain recombines TRBV2 with TRBJ1-3; D not resolved. The CDR3 length is 13 residues. V lost 6 bases and J 0 bases, leaving 6 bases between the germline ends. The V gene's germline CDR1 is SNHLY and CDR2 FYNNEI. The CDR3 here is CASRGISGNTIYF. The DNA for the CDR3 is TGTGCCAGCAGGGGGATCTCTGGAAACACCATATATTTT.

This clonotype was detected a few times. The chain uses TRBV5-1 and TRBJ2-4; D gene ambiguous. The ends were cut back, 1 base at V and 1 base at J, with 9 bases in the middle. The CDR3 contains 15 residues. Germline V CDR1 and CDR2: SGHRS, YFSETQ. In nucleotides, the CDR3 is TGCGCCAGCAGCTTGACGGTGGGGGCCAAAAACATTCAGTACTTC. The encoded protein is CASSLTVGAKNIQYF.

In its sample, this clonotype was seen a few times. This chain links TRBV4-1 with TRBJ2-3, with TRBD2 identical over 7 bases. J lost 1 base, V lost 5 bases, and 6 bases had no gene match. The CDR3 has 15 residues. Germline CDR1 and CDR2: MGHRA and YSYEKL. This CDR3 is CASSSPSGGTDTQYF. CDR3 DNA sequence: TGCGCCAGCAGCTCCCCTAGCGGAGGCACAGATACGCAGTATTTT.

In its sample, this clonotype was seen many times. This chain uses TRBV20-1 with TRBJ2-1, with TRBD2 as a possible D gene (6 bases). The V end lost 6 bases, the J end lost 0 bases, and 15 bases lay between the germline ends. Germline V gives CDR1 DFQATT, CDR2 SNEGSKA (reference sequence). The CDR3 is 15 amino acids. The CDR3 DNA reads TGCAGTGCCTCGGGCCTGGGGGGCTCCTACAATGAGCAGTTCTTC. Protein sequence: CSASGLGGSYNEQFF.

This clonotype was counted at least ten times. This chain links TRBV12-3 or TRBV12-4 with TRBJ1-1; D is undetermined. This CDR3 is 11 amino acids long. Trimming removed 7 bases from V and 1 base from J, with 4 bases in between. CDR3 nucleotides: TGTGCCAGCACCCAGAACACTGAAGCTTTCTTT. This encodes CASTQNTEAFF.

The chain has TRBV24-1 and TRBJ2-2; no definite D call. This CDR3 has 12 amino acids. The germline V gene encodes CDR1 KGHDR and CDR2 SFDVKD. The germline V and J ends were trimmed by 5 bases and 7 bases, with 7 bases remaining between them. The DNA of the CDR3 is TGTGCCACCAGTGGGCTGATCGGGGAGCTGTTTTTT. It yields the protein CATSGLIGELFF.

The chain has TRBV28 and TRBJ1-2; 7 bases match TRBD1. There are 14 residues in the CDR3. Germline V gene data show CDR1 as MDHEN and CDR2 as SYDVKM. V shed 2 bases, J shed 2 bases, and the junction held 2 bases outside the gene matches. The CDR3 DNA follows: TGTGCCAGCAGTTTAACAGGGGTGAACTATGGCTACACCTTC. It is translated as CASSLTGVNYGYTF.

This clonotype occurred a few times. The chain has TRBV6-5 and TRBJ2-1; TRBD1 might be the D (6 bases). V lost 0 bases and J 5 bases, leaving 11 bases between the germline ends. Germline lookup yields CDR1 MNHEY and CDR2 SVGAGI. This CDR3 has 15 amino acids. CDR3 sequence reads: CASSYSRAGDNEQFF. In DNA, the CDR3 is TGTGCCAGCAGTTACTCGAGAGCAGGGGACAATGAGCAGTTCTTC.

This clonotype was seen ten or more times. The CDR3 DNA reads as TGCGCCAGCAGCATCGGGACAGAATCCGCGAGGCAAGGGCCGAATACGCAGTATTTT. Encoded protein: CASSIGTESARQGPNTQYF. The chain employs TRBV5-1 and TRBJ2-3, with 7 positions matching TRBD1. There are 19 residues in the CDR3. Germline V lookup: CDR1 SGHRS, CDR2 YFSETQ. V was clipped by 4 bases and J by 7 bases; unmatched bases: 24. Supplemented by reference TRBV5-1 and TRBJ2-3, the full variable domain reads KAGVTQTPRYLIKTRGQQVTLSCSPISGHRSVSWYQQTPGQGLQFLFEYFSETQRNKGNFPGRFSGRQFSNSRSEMNVSTLELGDSALYLCASSIGTESARQGPNTQYFGPGTRLTVL.

This clonotype appeared many times. The chain uses TRBV5-1 and TRBJ2-1; 9 positions agree with TRBD2. This CDR3 is built from 15 residues. Germline V gives CDR1 SGHRS, CDR2 YFSETQ. The V segment lost 3 bases and the J segment 3 bases; nucleotides outside the gene matches: 4. CDR3 in DNA: TGCGCCAGCAGCTCCACTAGCGGGTTCTACAATGAGCAGTTCTTC. Translating gives CASSSTSGFYNEQFF.

The chain employs TRBV20-1 and TRBJ2-1, with D uncertain. The V end was cut by 6 bases, the J end by 2 bases, with 17 bases between. Germline assignment: CDR1 DFQATT and CDR2 SNEGSKA (reference sequence). This CDR3 comprises 15 residues. CDR3 coding DNA: TGCAGTGCAGACAACCTGGACGCGGCCTACAATGAGCAGTTCTTC. Its protein product is CSADNLDAAYNEQFF.

The rearrangement joins TRBV9 to TRBJ2-3; D is ambiguous. The V gene's germline CDR1 is SGDLS and CDR2 YYNGEE. The V and J ends lost 0 bases and 4 bases respectively, with 12 bases between them. The CDR3 contains 15 residues. CDR3 nucleotides: TGTGCCAGCAGCGTAGCGATGTGGCCTGCAGATACGCAGTATTTT. It yields the protein CASSVAMWPADTQYF.

This clonotype was observed a few times. The chain's CDR3 is CASSPKGQGGTEAFF. The CDR3 DNA is TGTGCCAGCAGCCCGAAGGGACAGGGGGGTACTGAAGCTTTCTTT. The chain has TRBV7-3 and TRBJ1-1; 11 nucleotides align to TRBD1. The CDR3 runs 15 residues. Trimming at V came to 5 bases and at J to 5 bases, leaving 7 bases not matched to a gene. The germline V gene has CDR1 SGHTA and CDR2 FQGTGA.

This clonotype was detected a few times. This sequence joins TRBV24-1 and TRBJ2-3; either TRBD1 or TRBD2 may fit D (5 bases each). CDR1 KGHDR and CDR2 SFDVKD come from the germline V gene. The CDR3 is 14 amino acids. V was trimmed by 5 bases and J by 8 bases, leaving 16 bases between them. The CDR3 loop reads CATSVGDSRGTQYF. CDR3 in DNA: TGTGCCACCAGTGTAGGTGACAGCCGGGGTACGCAGTATTTT.

The rearrangement uses TRBV11-1 and TRBJ1-2, with D possibly matching TRBD1 (5 bases). V lost 4 bases and J lost 10, with 16 bases in between. Germline CDR1 reads SGHAT; CDR2 reads FQDESV (reference sequence). The CDR3 length is 13 residues. The CDR3: CASSSTDGGDYTF. DNA of the CDR3: TGTGCCAGCAGCTCCACGGACGGAGGGGACTACACCTTC.

This clonotype was recorded many times. The CDR3 DNA reads TGCAGTGCCAAGGACAGGGAGGCCCTTAATGAGCAGTTCTTC. Protein: CSAKDREALNEQFF. The chain uses TRBV20-1 and TRBJ2-1, with 8 bases fitting TRBD1. This CDR3 comprises 14 residues. Losses at the gene ends were 6 bases for V and 7 bases for J; bases not matched to a gene: 11. Germline-derived CDR1 and CDR2 are DFQATT and SNEGSKA (reference sequence).

This clonotype has more than one count but fewer than ten. The chain employs TRBV7-8 and TRBJ1-1; D unclear. The V end lost 0 bases, the J end lost 1 base, and 15 bases lay between the germline ends. Germline assignment: CDR1 SGHVS and CDR2 FQNEAQ. This CDR3 has 17 residues. Written as DNA, the CDR3 is TGTGCCAGCAGCTTAGCGCCCGGGAGGAGGGCGAACACTGAAGCTTTCTTT. This encodes CASSLAPGRRANTEAFF. The entire variable domain, with the rest obtained from reference TRBV7-8 and TRBJ1-1, is as follows: GAGVSQSPRYKVAKRGQDVALRCDPISGHVSLFWYQQALGQGPEFLTYFQNEAQLDKSGLPSDRFFAERPEGSVSTLKIQRTQQEDSAVYLCASSLAPGRRANTEAFFGQGTRLTVV.

V gene TRBV7-2 combines with J gene TRBJ2-7; no definite D call. The germline V gene has CDR1 SGHTA and CDR2 FQGNSA. The V end lost 4 bases, the J end lost 4 bases, and 11 bases lay between the germline ends. The CDR3 consists of 13 residues. The CDR3 bases are TGTGCCAGCAGCTACGCGGTTGTGTACGAGCAGTACTTC. Translation gives CASSYAVVYEQYF. The variable domain in full, completed from reference TRBV7-2 and TRBJ2-7, reads GAGVSQSPSNKVTEKGKDVELRCDPISGHTALYWYRQSLGQGLEFLIYFQGNSAPDKSGLPSDRFSAERTGGSVSTLTIQRTQQEDSAVYLCASSYAVVYEQYFGPGTRLTVT.

This clonotype was seen ten or more times. This chain uses TRBV12-3 or TRBV12-4 with TRBJ2-5; 7 bases agree with TRBD2. The CDR3 consists of 13 residues. The ends lost 2 bases at V and 5 bases at J; junction bases unmatched: 2. CDR3 sequence reads: CASSLWGGETQYF. The CDR3, as DNA: TGTGCCAGCAGTTTATGGGGAGGGGAGACCCAGTACTTC.

Many counts were recorded for this clonotype. Here the CDR3 reads CASSPGTSVTNEQFF. CDR3 sequence (DNA): TGCGCCAGCAGCCCCGGGACTAGCGTTACCAATGAGCAGTTCTTC. The rearrangement joins TRBV4-1 to TRBJ2-1, with 10 bases fitting TRBD2. The CDR3 loop spans 15 amino acids. Germline V gene lookup returns CDR1 MGHRA and CDR2 YSYEKL. V gave up 4 bases and J gave up 6 bases; unmatched junction bases: 6.

This clonotype was seen ten or more times. The chain combines TRBV18 with TRBJ2-1; TRBD2 matches at 10 bases. Unmatched junction bases numbered 8, after V lost 1 base and J lost 2 bases. This CDR3 comprises 18 residues. The germline V gene encodes CDR1 KGHSH and CDR2 LQKENI. CDR3 bases: TGTGCCAGCTCACCACTAAGCGGTAGCGGGAGGACCTACAATGAGCAGTTCTTC. It is translated as CASSPLSGSGRTYNEQFF. Complete variable domain (other parts from reference TRBV18 and TRBJ2-1): NAGVMQNPRHLVRRRGQEARLRCSPMKGHSHVYWYRQLPEEGLKFMVYLQKENIIDESGMPKERFSAEFPKEGPSILRIQQVVRGDSAAYFCASSPLSGSGRTYNEQFFGPGTRLTVL.

This clonotype was detected only a few times. The chain uses TRBV7-9 and TRBJ2-3, with a possible D match to TRBD2 (6 bases). Germline loops: CDR1 SEHNR, CDR2 FQNEAQ (reference sequence). The CDR3 has 15 residues. Trimming took 4 bases from V and 2 from J, leaving 13 bases between them. As DNA, the CDR3 is TGTGCCAGCAGCTCCCAGGGAGGAGACACAGATACGCAGTATTTT. Its protein product is CASSSQGGDTDTQYF.

This clonotype was detected only a few times. V gene TRBV4-1 combines with J gene TRBJ2-1; 11 positions agree with TRBD2. This CDR3 is built from 14 residues. V was clipped by 3 bases and J by 14 bases; unmatched bases: 9. Germline CDR1 is MGHRA and CDR2 is YSYEKL. CDR3 in amino acids: CASSQTIAGGHEFF. The CDR3 region has the DNA TGCGCCAGCAGCCAGACCATAGCGGGAGGGCACGAGTTCTTC.

The chain recombines TRBV27 with TRBJ2-5; D gene ambiguous. The ends were cut back, 3 bases at V and 6 bases at J, with 11 bases in the middle. This CDR3 spans 13 amino acids. CDR1 is MNHEY and CDR2 is SMNVEV in the germline V gene (reference sequence). The CDR3 DNA is TGTGCCAGCAGTTTGTCCGGCTCGAAGACCCAGTACTTC. Protein sequence: CASSLSGSKTQYF.

The chain combines TRBV9 with TRBJ2-3; D remains unclear. The germline CDR1 and CDR2 sequences are SGDLS and YYNGEE. V was pared by 0 bases and J by 3 bases, with 5 bases between. The CDR3 totals 13 residues. The CDR3 spells CASSVDYTDTQYF. DNA of the CDR3: TGTGCCAGCAGCGTAGACTATACAGATACGCAGTATTTT.